The 18 T cell receptor beta chains given below trace back to one sample, sequenced in a study of T cell responses to AZD1222 COVID-19 vaccine. Data came from immunoSEQ multiplex PCR; TCRdb stores just in-frame clones and leaves some out. The table shows about 170,000 clones, with approximately 90% occurring only once. The sequencing used peripheral blood, collected on day 0 of AZD1222 vaccination. All receptors derive from an adult in good health.

This chain connects TRBV19 to TRBJ2-3; D tentatively reads TRBD1 or TRBD2 (5 bases each). The germline gives CDR1 LNHDA, CDR2 SQIVND (reference sequence). The length of the CDR3 is 10 residues. CDR3 in DNA: TGTGCAGTGGGGGCAGATACGCAGTATTTT. Its translation: CAVGADTQYF.

This clone was counted between two and nine times. This chain links TRBV5-7 with TRBJ2-7, with TRBD1 identical over 8 bases. Being an ORF, TRBV5-7 has a function that is uncertain. This CDR3 is built from 13 residues. With V trimmed by 4 bases and J by 13 bases, 13 bases remained unmatched. CDR3 DNA: TGTGCCAGCAGCCGGCACGACAGGGGTTCCCCTTACTTC. Translated, it gives CASSRHDRGSPYF.

This clone was observed a handful of times. The chain joins TRBV6-5 to TRBJ2-2, with TRBD1 identical over 8 bases. Germline V lookup: CDR1 MNHEY, CDR2 SVGAGI. The CDR3 sequence is 14 residues long. J gave up 4 bases and V 6 bases, and 4 bases lay outside the gene matches. The CDR3: CASSLDRATGELFF. The CDR3 DNA reads as TGTGCCAGCAGCCTGGACAGGGCCACCGGGGAGCTGTTTTTT.

The chain joins TRBV30 to TRBJ2-1; 7 bases are a match to TRBD1. Germline CDR1 reads GTSNPN; CDR2 reads SVGIG (reference sequence). This CDR3 is 11 amino acids long. Trimming at V came to 7 bases and at J to 15 bases, leaving 12 bases not matched to a gene. CDR3 sequence: CALQGSITSFF. DNA of the CDR3: TGTGCCTTACAGGGGTCAATCACCTCGTTCTTC.

V and J are TRBV30 and TRBJ2-5; 8 nucleotides agree with TRBD2. Germline values: CDR1 GTSNPN, CDR2 SVGIG (reference sequence). The CDR3 extends over 13 amino acids. V was pared by 5 bases and J by 5 bases, with 7 bases of the junction left unmatched. The CDR3 region has the DNA TGTGCCTGGGGGAGCGGGGGCGATGAGACCCAGTACTTC. Its translation is CAWGSGGDETQYF.

J is TRBJ1-2 and V is TRBV7-9; D is undetermined. Germline V gene lookup returns CDR1 SEHNR and CDR2 FQNEAQ (reference sequence). Trimming stripped 2 bases from V and 3 bases from J, with 10 bases between. This CDR3 comprises 14 residues. CDR3 protein: CASSLSVKDYGYTF. The CDR3 nucleotides read TGTGCCAGCAGCTTAAGTGTCAAAGACTATGGCTACACCTTC.

The J gene is TRBJ1-5, the V gene TRBV5-4, with 7 bases fitting TRBD1. The junction had 8 bases not matched to a gene; V was cut back by 0 bases and J by 2 bases. The CDR3 contains 17 residues. Germline loops: CDR1 SGHNT, CDR2 YYREEE (reference sequence). The CDR3 coding sequence is TGTGCCAGCAGCTTGGGTGGAGGGGGCGGAGGCAATCAGCCCCAGCATTTT. This codes for CASSLGGGGGGNQPQHF. Supplemented by reference TRBV5-4 and TRBJ1-5, the full variable domain reads ETGVTQSPTHLIKTRGQQVTLRCSSQSGHNTVSWYQQALGQGPQFIFQYYREEENGRGNFPPRFSGLQFPNYSSELNVNALELDDSALYLCASSLGGGGGGNQPQHFGDGTRLSIL.

The chain couples TRBV2 to TRBJ1-2; TRBD1 agrees at 8 bases. The CDR3 contains 14 residues. Germline V gene lookup returns CDR1 SNHLY and CDR2 FYNNEI. Trimming took 7 bases from V and 3 from J; bases not matched to a gene: 7. In nucleotides, the CDR3 is TGTGCCAGCACCCAGGGGGCCACCCACTATGGCTACACCTTC. Encoded protein: CASTQGATHYGYTF.

The chain has TRBV6-5 and TRBJ2-7; D unresolved. Per germline, CDR1 MNHEY and CDR2 SVGAGI. The CDR3 loop spans 14 amino acids. Trimming pared 0 bases from V and 2 bases from J, leaving 8 bases between. CDR3 in DNA: TGTGCCAGCAGTTACTCGGTGCGGCCCTACGAGCAGTACTTC. Encoded protein: CASSYSVRPYEQYF.

The chain employs TRBV30 and TRBJ1-1, with D uncertain. Germline V CDR1 and CDR2: GTSNPN, SVGIG (reference sequence). Trimming left V 2 bases short and J 4 bases short, with 11 bases between. The CDR3 is made up of 13 amino acids. CDR3 bases: TGTGCCTGGAGTCCTAGGGAGGGCACTGAAGCTTTCTTT. Amino acid sequence: CAWSPREGTEAFF.

This clone was found once. The V gene is TRBV9, the J gene TRBJ2-2; perhaps TRBD2 as D (5 bases). The CDR3 loop spans 15 amino acids. The V gene's germline CDR1 is SGDLS and CDR2 YYNGEE. V lost 4 bases, J lost 4 bases, and 14 bases lay in between. CDR3 coding DNA: TGTGCCAGCAGCCAGCAGGACTTCGTCACCGGGGAGCTGTTTTTT. Protein product: CASSQQDFVTGELFF.

The genes are TRBV5-1 and TRBJ1-2; the D gene is possibly TRBD1 (6 bases). The V end lost 3 bases, the J end lost 7 bases, and 13 bases lay between the germline ends. The CDR3 spans 13 residues. Germline V gene data show CDR1 as SGHRS and CDR2 as YFSETQ. The DNA for the CDR3 is TGCGCCAGCAGCTGGGGGCCCGGGGGTGGCTACACCTTC. This codes for CASSWGPGGGYTF.

This chain connects TRBV6-2 or TRBV6-3 to TRBJ1-5; 9 bases agree with TRBD1. The CDR3 loop spans 15 amino acids. The germline V gene has CDR1 MNHEY and CDR2 SVGEGT. J gave up 6 bases and V 3 bases, and 6 bases lay outside the gene matches. The CDR3 sequence is CASSYNTGGGQPQHF. CDR3 DNA sequence: TGTGCCAGCAGTTATAATACAGGGGGCGGTCAGCCCCAGCATTTT.

The V call is TRBV9, the J call TRBJ1-6; D is undetermined. Germline CDR1 SGDLS, CDR2 YYNGEE. The CDR3 has 14 residues. V lost 5 bases and J 8 bases, leaving 14 bases between the germline ends. CDR3 in amino acids: CASSLQARDSPLHF. In DNA, the CDR3 is TGTGCCAGCAGTTTGCAGGCTCGGGATTCACCCCTCCACTTT.

The V gene is TRBV29-1, the J gene TRBJ1-2, with TRBD1 identical over 8 bases. CDR3 length equals 11 residues. J gave up 8 bases and V 6 bases, and 5 bases lay outside the gene matches. Germline V CDR1 and CDR2: SQVTM, ANQGSEA. The CDR3 region is CSVIQGGGYTF. CDR3 sequence (DNA): TGCAGCGTGATACAGGGGGGCGGCTACACCTTC.

The chain couples TRBV7-2 to TRBJ1-5; 8 nucleotides align to TRBD1. The germline CDR1 and CDR2 sequences are SGHTA and FQGNSA. The CDR3 sequence is 15 residues long. V gave up 6 bases and J gave up 6 bases; unmatched junction bases: 10. CDR3 sequence (DNA): TGTGCCAGCAGTTTCGGACAGGGATCTTCTCAGCCCCAGCATTTT. As protein: CASSFGQGSSQPQHF.

This chain links TRBV5-4 with TRBJ1-2, with D tentatively TRBD1 (5 bases). CDR3 length: 14 residues. Trimming shortened V by 2 bases and J by 8 bases, and 16 bases separated the two germline ends. Germline values: CDR1 SGHNT, CDR2 YYREEE (reference sequence). This CDR3 is CASSFGGTGGGYTF. In DNA form, the CDR3 reads TGTGCCAGCAGCTTTGGAGGGACGGGTGGGGGCTACACCTTC.

The chain couples TRBV25-1 to TRBJ1-3, with D perhaps TRBD1 (5 bases). The germline V and J ends were trimmed by 6 bases and 4 bases, with 13 bases remaining between them. CDR3 size: 14 residues. From germline, CDR1 is MGHDK and CDR2 SYGVNS. In nucleotides, the CDR3 is TGTGCCAGCAGGGGGGTCGGCTTGGGAAACACCATATATTTT. Its protein is CASRGVGLGNTIYF.